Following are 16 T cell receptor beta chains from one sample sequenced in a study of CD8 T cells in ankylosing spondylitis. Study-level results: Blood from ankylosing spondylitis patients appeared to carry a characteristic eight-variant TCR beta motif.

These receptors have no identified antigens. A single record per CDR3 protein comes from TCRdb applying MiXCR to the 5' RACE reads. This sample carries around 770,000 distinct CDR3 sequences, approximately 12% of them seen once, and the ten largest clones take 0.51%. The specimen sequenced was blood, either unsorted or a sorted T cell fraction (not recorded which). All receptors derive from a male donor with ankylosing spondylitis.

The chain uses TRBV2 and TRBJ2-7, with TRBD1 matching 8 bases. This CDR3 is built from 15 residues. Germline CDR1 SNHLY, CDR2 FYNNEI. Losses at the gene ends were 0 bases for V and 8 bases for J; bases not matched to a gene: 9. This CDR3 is CASSEALLGTGQQYF. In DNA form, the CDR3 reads TGTGCCAGCAGTGAAGCGCTTCTGGGGACAGGTCAGCAGTACTTC.

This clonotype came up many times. The CDR3 DNA sequence: TGCAGTGCTAGAGATCAACGATCCTACGAGCAGTACTTC. It translates to CSARDQRSYEQYF. The chain carries TRBV20-1 and TRBJ2-7, with no clear D. V lost 0 bases and J 1 base, leaving 7 bases between the germline ends. The CDR3 has 13 residues. Germline V gives CDR1 DFQATT, CDR2 SNEGSKA (reference sequence).

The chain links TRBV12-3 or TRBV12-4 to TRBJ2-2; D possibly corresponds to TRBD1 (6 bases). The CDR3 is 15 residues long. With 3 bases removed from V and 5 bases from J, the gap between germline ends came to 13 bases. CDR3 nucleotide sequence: TGTGCCAGCAGTTTGGGCAGGGGAAGGACCGGGGAGCTGTTTTTT. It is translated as CASSLGRGRTGELFF.

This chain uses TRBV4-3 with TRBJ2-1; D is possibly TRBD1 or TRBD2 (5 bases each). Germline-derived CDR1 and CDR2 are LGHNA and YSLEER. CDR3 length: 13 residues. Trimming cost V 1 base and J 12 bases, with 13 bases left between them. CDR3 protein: CASSQVGVSVQFF. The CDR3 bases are TGCGCCAGCAGCCAAGTGGGGGTTTCGGTGCAGTTCTTC.

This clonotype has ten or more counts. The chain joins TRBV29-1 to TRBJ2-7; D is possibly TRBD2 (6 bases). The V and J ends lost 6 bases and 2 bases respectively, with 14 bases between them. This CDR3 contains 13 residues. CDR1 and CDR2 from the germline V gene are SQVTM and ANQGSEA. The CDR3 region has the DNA TGCAGCGTCCGAGGCCGGGGGACCTACGAGCAGTACTTC. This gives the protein CSVRGRGTYEQYF.

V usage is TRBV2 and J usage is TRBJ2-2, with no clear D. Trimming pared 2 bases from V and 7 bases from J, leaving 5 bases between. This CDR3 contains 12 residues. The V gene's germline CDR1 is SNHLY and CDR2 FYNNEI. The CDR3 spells CASSEIYGELFF. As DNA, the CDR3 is TGTGCCAGCAGTGAAATATACGGGGAGCTGTTTTTT.

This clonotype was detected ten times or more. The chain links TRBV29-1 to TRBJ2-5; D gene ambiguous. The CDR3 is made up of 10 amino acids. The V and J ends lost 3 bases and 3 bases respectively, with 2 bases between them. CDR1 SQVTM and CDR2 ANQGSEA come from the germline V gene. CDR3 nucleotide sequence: TGCAGCGTTGAGAAAGAGACCCAGTACTTC. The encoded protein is CSVEKETQYF.

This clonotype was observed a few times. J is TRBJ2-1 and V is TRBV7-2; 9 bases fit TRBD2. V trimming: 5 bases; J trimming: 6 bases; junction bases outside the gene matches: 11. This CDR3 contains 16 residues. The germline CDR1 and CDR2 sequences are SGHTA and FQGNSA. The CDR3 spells CASSLLGSGSGNEQFF. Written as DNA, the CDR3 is TGTGCCAGCAGCCTGCTAGGTAGCGGGAGTGGCAATGAGCAGTTCTTC.

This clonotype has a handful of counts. This CDR3 reads CASRWTPDSYNEQFF. The CDR3, as DNA: TGCGCCAGCAGGTGGACTCCCGACTCCTACAATGAGCAGTTCTTC. V and J are TRBV5-1 and TRBJ2-1; possibly TRBD2 for D (5 bases). This CDR3 is built from 15 residues. V was pared by 5 bases and J by 0 bases, with 12 bases between. Per germline, CDR1 SGHRS and CDR2 YFSETQ.

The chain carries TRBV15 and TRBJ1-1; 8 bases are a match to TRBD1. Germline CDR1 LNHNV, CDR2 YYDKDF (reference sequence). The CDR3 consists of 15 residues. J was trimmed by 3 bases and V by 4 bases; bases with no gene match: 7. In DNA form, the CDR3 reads TGTGCCACCAGCACCTATCGACAGGGGTACACTGAAGCTTTCTTT. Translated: CATSTYRQGYTEAFF.

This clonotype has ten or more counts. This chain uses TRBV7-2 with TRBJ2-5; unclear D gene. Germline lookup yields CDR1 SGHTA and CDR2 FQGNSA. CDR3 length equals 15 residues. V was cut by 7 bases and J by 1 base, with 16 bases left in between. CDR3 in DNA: TGTGCCAGCACCCTAAGAGGCAGCTCCCAAGAGACCCAGTACTTC. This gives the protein CASTLRGSSQETQYF.

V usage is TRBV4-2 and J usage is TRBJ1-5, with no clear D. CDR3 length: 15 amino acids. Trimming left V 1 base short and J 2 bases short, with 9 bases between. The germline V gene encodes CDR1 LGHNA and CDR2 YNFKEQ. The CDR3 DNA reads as TGTGCCAGCAGCCAAGGGGTTTTGGGCAATCAGCCCCAGCATTTT. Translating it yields CASSQGVLGNQPQHF.

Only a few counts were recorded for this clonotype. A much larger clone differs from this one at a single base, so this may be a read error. The CDR3 here is CASSPRASYNEQFF. For the CDR3, the DNA is TGTGCCAGCAGCCCCCGGGCGTCCTACAATGAGCAGTTCTTC. The chain couples TRBV9 to TRBJ2-1; no clear D gene. V dropped 4 bases and J dropped 1 base, with 9 bases sitting between them. This CDR3 contains 14 residues. Per the germline V gene, CDR1 is SGDLS and CDR2 is YYNGEE.

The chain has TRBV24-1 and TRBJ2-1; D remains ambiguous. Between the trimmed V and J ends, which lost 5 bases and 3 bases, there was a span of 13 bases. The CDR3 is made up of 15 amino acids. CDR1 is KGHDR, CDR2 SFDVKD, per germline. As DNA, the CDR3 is TGTGCCACCAGTGTGGGTCCGGTGGGCTACAATGAGCAGTTCTTC. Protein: CATSVGPVGYNEQFF.

CDR3 nucleotides: TGCAGCGTGCCCGGGACAGTAAACACTGAAGCTTTCTTT. Its translation: CSVPGTVNTEAFF. The chain joins TRBV29-1 to TRBJ1-1, with 7 bases identical to TRBD1. The germline V gene has CDR1 SQVTM and CDR2 ANQGSEA. Germline trimming cut 6 bases from V and 2 bases from J; bases unmatched to any gene: 6. CDR3 length: 13 residues.

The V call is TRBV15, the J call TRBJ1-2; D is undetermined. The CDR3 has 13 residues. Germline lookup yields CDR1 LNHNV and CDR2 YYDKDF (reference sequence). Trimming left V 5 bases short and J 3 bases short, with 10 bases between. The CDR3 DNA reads TGTGCCACCAGCCACGGGGAGGACTATGGCTACACCTTC. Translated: CATSHGEDYGYTF.